The next 18 T cell receptor beta chains were all read from a single sample in a study of CD8+CD57+ T cells in acquired aplastic anemia. Profiling that covered TCR beta VDJ and CDR3 relied on genomic DNA as its template. TCRdb processed the reads anew with MiXCR; each CDR3 protein has one entry. The sample consists of some 200,000 distinct CDR3 sequences, around 63% of them appearing once. The sequencing sample was made of sorted CD4+, CD8+, or CD8+CD57+ T cells (not recorded which) from PBMCs. Receptors were obtained from a human donor in good health.

This chain connects TRBV7-8 to TRBJ2-3; D perhaps matches TRBD2 (6 bases). Germline loops: CDR1 SGHVS, CDR2 FQNEAQ. Trimming left V 5 bases short and J 1 base short, with 10 bases between. This CDR3 spans 14 amino acids. CDR3 DNA sequence: TGTGCCAGCAGCCAACAGCGGGGCACAGATACGCAGTATTTT. Its protein is CASSQQRGTDTQYF.

This clonotype appeared a single time. CDR3 nucleotide sequence: TGTGCCAGCATAGCGGGAATGACCAATGAGCAGTTCTTC. Amino acid sequence: CASIAGMTNEQFF. The rearrangement joins TRBV25-1 to TRBJ2-1; 8 bases agree with TRBD2. Germline V gives CDR1 MGHDK, CDR2 SYGVNS. The CDR3 spans 13 residues. Losses at the gene ends were 7 bases for V and 6 bases for J; bases not matched to a gene: 5.

V gene TRBV10-3 combines with J gene TRBJ2-5; 9 bases map to TRBD1. The length of the CDR3 is 13 residues. V shed 4 bases and J 4 bases; nucleotides not matched to a gene: 1. Germline CDR1 reads ENHRY; CDR2 reads SYGVKD. The CDR3 protein is CAISGGQGETQYF. DNA of the CDR3: TGTGCCATCAGTGGGGGACAGGGAGAGACCCAGTACTTC.

This clonotype has ten or more counts. V usage is TRBV5-8 and J usage is TRBJ1-1; D is unresolved. V lost 0 bases to trimming and J lost 4 bases, with 13 bases between them. The CDR3 extends over 15 amino acids. The V gene's germline CDR1 is SGHTS and CDR2 YDEGEE. CDR3 in amino acids: CASSLGQASGTEAFF. Written as DNA, the CDR3 is TGTGCCAGCAGCTTGGGGCAGGCGAGCGGCACTGAAGCTTTCTTT. Filled out from reference TRBV5-8 and TRBJ1-1, the complete variable domain reads EAGVTQSPTHLIKTRGQQATLRCSPISGHTSVYWYQQALGLGLQFLLWYDEGEERNRGNFPPRFSGRQFPNYSSELNVNALELEDSALYLCASSLGQASGTEAFFGQGTRLTVV.

This clonotype appeared many times. The V and J genes are TRBV4-3 and TRBJ1-1, with D hard to call. The CDR3 has 15 residues. V lost 1 base to trimming and J lost 6 bases, with 15 bases between them. Germline lookup yields CDR1 LGHNA and CDR2 YSLEER. The CDR3 DNA reads TGCGCCAGCAGCCAAGCTGTGGCCTCCTTCTCTGAAGCTTTCTTT. Its protein product is CASSQAVASFSEAFF.

J is TRBJ1-1 and V is TRBV20-1, with D perhaps TRBD1 (5 bases). Germline-derived CDR1 and CDR2 are DFQATT and SNEGSKA (reference sequence). The CDR3 contains 14 residues. The V gene lost 3 bases and the J gene lost 1 base, with 12 bases spanning the gap. The DNA for the CDR3 is TGCAGTGCTAGGAGGCAGACAGAGAACACTGAAGCTTTCTTT. This encodes CSARRQTENTEAFF.

The chain joins TRBV7-9 to TRBJ2-3; possibly TRBD2 for D (5 bases). V shed 1 base and J shed 0 bases, with 11 bases lying between them. CDR1 is SEHNR and CDR2 is FQNEAQ in the germline V gene (reference sequence). The CDR3 runs 16 residues. The CDR3 DNA follows: TGTGCCAGCAGCTTAGGAGCTAGCTACAGCACAGATACGCAGTATTTT. Translating gives CASSLGASYSTDTQYF.

The chain carries TRBV24-1 and TRBJ2-3; no clear D. The V end was cut by 10 bases, the J end by 4 bases, with 8 bases between. The germline CDR1 and CDR2 sequences are KGHDR and SFDVKD. This CDR3 is 11 amino acids long. The CDR3 reads CATKTADTQYF. The CDR3 DNA reads as TGTGCCACGAAGACGGCAGATACGCAGTATTTT.

The chain recombines TRBV20-1 with TRBJ2-3, with TRBD1 matching over 8 bases. The V segment lost 3 bases and the J segment 1 base; nucleotides outside the gene matches: 0. Germline V CDR1 and CDR2: DFQATT, SNEGSKA (reference sequence). The CDR3 is made up of 13 amino acids. The CDR3 coding sequence is TGCAGTGCTAGGGGACAGGGCACAGATACGCAGTATTTT. Protein: CSARGQGTDTQYF.

The CDR3 sequence is CATSNGTTLGTGELFF. The CDR3 DNA reads as TGTGCCACCAGCAACGGGACAACCCTCGGAACCGGGGAGCTGTTTTTT. The chain has TRBV15 and TRBJ2-2; tentatively, D is TRBD1 (6 bases). V lost 4 bases and J 5 bases, leaving 17 bases between the germline ends. The germline gives CDR1 LNHNV, CDR2 YYDKDF (reference sequence). The CDR3 loop spans 16 amino acids.

The chain carries TRBV7-2 and TRBJ2-5; no clear D gene. Germline V gene lookup returns CDR1 SGHTA and CDR2 FQGNSA. The CDR3 covers 12 residues. The V gene lost 5 bases and the J gene lost 5 bases, with 9 bases spanning the gap. The CDR3 bases are TGTGCCAGCAGCCTCAGAATCGAGACCCAGTACTTC. The encoded protein is CASSLRIETQYF.

The V and J genes are TRBV7-3 and TRBJ1-2; 7 positions match TRBD1. This CDR3 spans 15 amino acids. The trim removed 3 bases at V and 8 bases at J, leaving 12 bases unmatched. CDR1 SGHTA and CDR2 FQGTGA come from the germline V gene. The CDR3: CASSLAGTDRTGYTF. For the CDR3, the DNA is TGTGCCAGCAGCTTGGCGGGGACAGATCGTACCGGCTACACCTTC.

The gene calls are TRBV20-1 and TRBJ1-4; D is unclear. Trimming removed 2 bases from V and 7 bases from J, with 8 bases in between. The CDR3 length is 12 residues. The V gene's germline CDR1 is DFQATT and CDR2 SNEGSKA (reference sequence). The CDR3 protein is CSARPGGEKLFF. CDR3 DNA sequence: TGCAGTGCTAGACCTGGCGGTGAAAAACTGTTTTTT.

This clonotype has more than one count but fewer than ten. The gene calls are TRBV7-3 and TRBJ1-2, with 8 bases fitting TRBD1. Germline values: CDR1 SGHTA, CDR2 FQGTGA. Trimming cost V 2 bases and J 4 bases; bases outside gene matches: 12. The CDR3 consists of 17 residues. CDR3 in amino acids: CASSLGPVDRAGYGYTF. The DNA for the CDR3 is TGTGCCAGCAGCTTAGGGCCCGTGGACAGGGCGGGCTATGGCTACACCTTC.

This clonotype was counted many times. CDR3 sequence: CASSLAEQETQYF. The CDR3 DNA reads as TGTGCCAGCAGCTTGGCAGAACAAGAGACCCAGTACTTC. J is TRBJ2-5 and V is TRBV5-8; the D is unclear. Per germline, CDR1 SGHTS and CDR2 YDEGEE. The length of the CDR3 is 13 residues. The V end was cut by 0 bases, the J end by 2 bases, with 5 bases between.

This clonotype has only a few counts. The rearrangement uses TRBV7-2 and TRBJ2-5; 10 bases fit TRBD2. CDR1 and CDR2 (germline): SGHTA, FQGNSA. With 4 bases clipped from V and 1 base from J, the junction kept 9 bases outside the gene matches. The CDR3 is 17 amino acids. The chain's CDR3 is CASSSGLAGGRQETQYF. The CDR3 DNA sequence: TGTGCCAGCAGCTCCGGCTTAGCGGGAGGTCGCCAAGAGACCCAGTACTTC. Full variable domain (outside the CDR3, taken from reference TRBV7-2 and TRBJ2-5): GAGVSQSPSNKVTEKGKDVELRCDPISGHTALYWYRQSLGQGLEFLIYFQGNSAPDKSGLPSDRFSAERTGGSVSTLTIQRTQQEDSAVYLCASSSGLAGGRQETQYFGPGTRLLVL.

In regard to this clonotype: This may be a read error: a much more frequent sequence differs by one nucleotide. The chain combines TRBV12-3 or TRBV12-4 with TRBJ1-2; a possible D gene is TRBD1 (6 bases). This CDR3 has 13 amino acids. Trimming stripped 7 bases from V and 7 bases from J, with 16 bases between. The CDR3 DNA follows: TGTGCCAGCACCCATCTTAACAGGGTTGGCTACACCTTC. It specifies CASTHLNRVGYTF.

A single count supports this clonotype. This chain connects TRBV7-8 to TRBJ2-5; D might be TRBD1 (6 bases). Germline CDR1 and CDR2: SGHVS and FQNEAQ. V was pared by 1 base and J by 6 bases, with 24 bases between. This CDR3 comprises 18 residues. CDR3 protein: CASSLVYGLGGLQQTQYF. DNA of the CDR3: TGTGCCAGCAGCTTAGTCTATGGACTTGGGGGCCTACAACAGACCCAGTACTTC.